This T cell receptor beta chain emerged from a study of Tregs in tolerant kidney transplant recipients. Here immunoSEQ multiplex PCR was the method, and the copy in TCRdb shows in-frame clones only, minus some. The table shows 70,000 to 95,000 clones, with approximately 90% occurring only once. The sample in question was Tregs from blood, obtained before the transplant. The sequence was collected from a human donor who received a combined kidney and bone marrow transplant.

CDR3 in amino acids: CASSPDPTDEQYF. CDR3 DNA: TGTGCCAGCAGCCCGGACCCGACAGACGAGCAGTACTTC. The V call is TRBV9, the J call TRBJ2-7, with a weak D call TRBD1 (5 bases). Per the germline V gene, CDR1 is SGDLS and CDR2 is YYNGEE. V dropped 4 bases and J dropped 5 bases, with 13 bases sitting between them. There are 13 residues in the CDR3.